This note documents a single T cell receptor (beta chain) sequence. As yet, its antigen is unknown. This sample is drawn from a study of shared clonotypes between healthy human individuals. The study, taken as a whole, reports: Investigators collected only blood, and repertoires in tissues likely differ.

Profiling relied on immunoSEQ multiplex PCR, and the TCRdb table lists in-frame clones only, not all of them. This sample has about 470,000 clones, with around 79% found just once. The source material was PBMCs. This receptor was taken from a woman aged 40 to 50 in good health. Some clones in this sample may be carry-over from other donors' samples.

This CDR3 is CASSIMGGEETQYF. The CDR3 nucleotides read TGTGCCAGCAGCATAATGGGGGGAGAAGAGACCCAGTACTTC. The chain is built from TRBV7-2 and TRBJ2-5, with D possibly TRBD2 on 6 matching bases. Deletions cut 5 bases from V and 3 bases from J, with 13 bases between. The germline CDR1 and CDR2 sequences are SGHTA and FQGNSA. CDR3 length: 14 residues.